The sequence of this TCR beta chain was determined in a study of blood T cell repertoires in COVID-19. About the study: The origin of the acute and convalescent COVID-19 samples was the United States, Italy and Spain. T cells, B-cell-depleted T cells, or PBMCs provided the cDNA or gDNA that served as material.

The CDR3 runs 15 residues. Trimming pared 2 bases from V and 8 bases from J, leaving 16 bases between. Germline CDR1 is MNHEY and CDR2 is SVGAGI. In the authors' workflow: Amplification of reference gene primers was used by the study to estimate nucleated cell counts. Sequencing used immunoSEQ multiplex PCR; TCRdb keeps in-frame clones, though not all of them. D and trimming come from the DNA, and the V and J calls and clone size come from that table. The table has about 190,000 clones, more than 60% seen once. This sequence originates from a woman aged 45-65 years with acute or convalescent COVID-19. Sequencing used peripheral blood. The chain carries TRBV6-5 and TRBJ2-1; D gene ambiguous. DNA of the CDR3: TGTGCCAGCAGTTACCGTCGAGTCGTAAGCGATGAGCAGTTCTTC. Amino acid sequence: CASSYRRVVSDEQFF.